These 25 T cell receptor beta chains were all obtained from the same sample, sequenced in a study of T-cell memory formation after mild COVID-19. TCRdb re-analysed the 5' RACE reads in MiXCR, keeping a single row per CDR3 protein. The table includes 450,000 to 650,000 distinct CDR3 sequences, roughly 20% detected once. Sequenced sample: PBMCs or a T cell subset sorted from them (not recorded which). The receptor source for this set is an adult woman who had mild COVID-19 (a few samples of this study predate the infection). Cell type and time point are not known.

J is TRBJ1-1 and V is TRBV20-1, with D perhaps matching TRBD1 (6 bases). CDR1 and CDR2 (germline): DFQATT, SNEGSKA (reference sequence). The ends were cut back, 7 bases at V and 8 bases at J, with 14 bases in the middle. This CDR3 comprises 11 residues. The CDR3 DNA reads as TGCAGTGGGTTACAGGGCTACGAAGCTTTCTTT. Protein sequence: CSGLQGYEAFF.

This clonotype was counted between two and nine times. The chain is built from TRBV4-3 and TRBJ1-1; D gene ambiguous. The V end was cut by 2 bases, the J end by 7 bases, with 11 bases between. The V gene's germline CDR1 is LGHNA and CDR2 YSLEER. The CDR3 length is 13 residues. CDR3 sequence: CASSQREGLEAFF. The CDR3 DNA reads TGCGCCAGCAGCCAACGTGAGGGCCTTGAAGCTTTCTTT.

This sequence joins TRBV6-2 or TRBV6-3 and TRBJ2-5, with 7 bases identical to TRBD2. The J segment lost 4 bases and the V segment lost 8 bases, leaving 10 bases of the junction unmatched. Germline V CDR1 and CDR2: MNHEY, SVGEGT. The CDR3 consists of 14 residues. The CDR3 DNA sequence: TGTGCCAGCGGCCAATGGGGGGGATCAGAGACCCAGTACTTC. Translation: CASGQWGGSETQYF.

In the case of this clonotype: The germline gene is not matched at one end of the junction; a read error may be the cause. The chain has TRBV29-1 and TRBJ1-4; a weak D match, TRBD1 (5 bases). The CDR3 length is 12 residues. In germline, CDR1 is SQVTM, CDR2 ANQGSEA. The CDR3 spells CSVGSGREKLVF. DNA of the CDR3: TGCAGCGTTGGTTCAGGGCGAGAAAAACTGGTTTTT.

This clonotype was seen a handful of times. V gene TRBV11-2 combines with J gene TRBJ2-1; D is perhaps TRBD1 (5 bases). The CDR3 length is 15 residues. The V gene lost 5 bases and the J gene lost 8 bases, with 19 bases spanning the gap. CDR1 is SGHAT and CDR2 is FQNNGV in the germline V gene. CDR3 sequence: CASSPRKQVFDEQFF. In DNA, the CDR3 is TGTGCCAGCAGCCCACGAAAACAGGTTTTCGATGAGCAGTTCTTC.

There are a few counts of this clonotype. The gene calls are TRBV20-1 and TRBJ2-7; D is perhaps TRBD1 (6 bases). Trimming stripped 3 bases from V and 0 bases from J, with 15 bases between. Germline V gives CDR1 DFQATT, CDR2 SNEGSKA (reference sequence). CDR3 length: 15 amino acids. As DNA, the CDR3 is TGCAGTGCTAGTGCAGTGGACAGAGCCTCCTACGAGCAGTACTTC. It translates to CSASAVDRASYEQYF.

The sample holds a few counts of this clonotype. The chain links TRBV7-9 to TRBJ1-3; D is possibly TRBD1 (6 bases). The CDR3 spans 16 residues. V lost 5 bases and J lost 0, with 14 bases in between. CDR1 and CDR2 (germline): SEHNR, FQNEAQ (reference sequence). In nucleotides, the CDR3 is TGTGCCAGCAGCGGTAGGGAACAGGGCTCTGGAAACACCATATATTTT. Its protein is CASSGREQGSGNTIYF.

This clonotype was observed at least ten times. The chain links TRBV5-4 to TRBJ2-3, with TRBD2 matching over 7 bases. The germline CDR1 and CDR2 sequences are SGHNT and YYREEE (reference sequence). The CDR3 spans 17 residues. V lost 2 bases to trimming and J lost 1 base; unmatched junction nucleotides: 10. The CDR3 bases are TGTGCCAGCAGCTTAGCCCAGCTGGGAGGGGGCACAGATACGCAGTATTTT. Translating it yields CASSLAQLGGGTDTQYF.

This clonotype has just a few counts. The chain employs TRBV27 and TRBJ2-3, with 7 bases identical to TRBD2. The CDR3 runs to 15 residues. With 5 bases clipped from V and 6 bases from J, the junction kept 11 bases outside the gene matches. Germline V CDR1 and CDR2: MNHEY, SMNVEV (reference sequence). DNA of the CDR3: TGTGCCAGCAGTACCGGGGGGTTTCCCCGCGATACGCAGTATTTT. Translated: CASSTGGFPRDTQYF.

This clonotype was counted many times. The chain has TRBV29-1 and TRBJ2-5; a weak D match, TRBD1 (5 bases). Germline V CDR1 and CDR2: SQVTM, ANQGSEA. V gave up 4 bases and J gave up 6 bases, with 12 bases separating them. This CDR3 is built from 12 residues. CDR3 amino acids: CSVGQSWQTQYF. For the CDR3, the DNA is TGCAGCGTTGGACAGAGTTGGCAGACCCAGTACTTC.

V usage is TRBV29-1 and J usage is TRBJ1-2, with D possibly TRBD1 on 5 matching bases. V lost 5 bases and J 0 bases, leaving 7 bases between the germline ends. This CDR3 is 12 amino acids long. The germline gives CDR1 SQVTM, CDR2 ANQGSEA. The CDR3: CSVPDTNYGYTF. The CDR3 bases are TGCAGCGTTCCGGACACTAACTATGGCTACACCTTC. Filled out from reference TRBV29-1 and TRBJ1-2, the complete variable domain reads SAVISQKPSRDICQRGTSLTIQCQVDSQVTMMFWYRQQPGQSLTLIATANQGSEATYESGFVIDKFPISRPNLTFSTLTVSNMSPEDSSIYLCSVPDTNYGYTFGSGTRLTVV.

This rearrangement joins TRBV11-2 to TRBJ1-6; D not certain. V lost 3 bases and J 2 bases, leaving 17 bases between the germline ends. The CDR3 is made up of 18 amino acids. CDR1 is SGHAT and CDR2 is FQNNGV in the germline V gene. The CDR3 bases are TGTGCCAGCAGCTTCAGAGGGCGAAGGAGCGCCTATAATTCACCCCTCCACTTT. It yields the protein CASSFRGRRSAYNSPLHF.

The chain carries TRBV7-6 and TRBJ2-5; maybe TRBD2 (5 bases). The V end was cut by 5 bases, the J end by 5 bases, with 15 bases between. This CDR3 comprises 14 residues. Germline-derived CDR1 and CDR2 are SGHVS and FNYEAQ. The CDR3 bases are TGTGCCAGCAGCCTGAGCCCCAGGAGGGAGACCCAGTACTTC. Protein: CASSLSPRRETQYF.

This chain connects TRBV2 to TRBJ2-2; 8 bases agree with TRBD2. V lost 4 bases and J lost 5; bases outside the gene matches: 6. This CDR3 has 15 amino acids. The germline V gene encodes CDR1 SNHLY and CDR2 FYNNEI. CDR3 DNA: TGTGCCAGCAGTGTGAAGCGGGGGACTACCGGGGAGCTGTTTTTT. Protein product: CASSVKRGTTGELFF.

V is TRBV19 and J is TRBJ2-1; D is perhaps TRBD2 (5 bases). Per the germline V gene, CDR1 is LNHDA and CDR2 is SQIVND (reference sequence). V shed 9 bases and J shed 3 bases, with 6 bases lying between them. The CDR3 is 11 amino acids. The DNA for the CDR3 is TGTGCCAGCGGACTCTACAATGAGCAGTTCTTC. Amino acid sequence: CASGLYNEQFF.

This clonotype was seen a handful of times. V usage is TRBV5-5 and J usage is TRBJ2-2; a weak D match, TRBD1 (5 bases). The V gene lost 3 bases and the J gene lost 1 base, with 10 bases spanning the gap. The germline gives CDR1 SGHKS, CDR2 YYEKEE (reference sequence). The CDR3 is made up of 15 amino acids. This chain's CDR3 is CASSSSTGNTGELFF. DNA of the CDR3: TGTGCCAGCAGCTCGTCTACAGGGAACACCGGGGAGCTGTTTTTT.

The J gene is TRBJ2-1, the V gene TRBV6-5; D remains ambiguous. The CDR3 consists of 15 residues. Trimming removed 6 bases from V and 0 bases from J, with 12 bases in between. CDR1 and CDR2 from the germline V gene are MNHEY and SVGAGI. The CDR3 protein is CASSRTESSYNEQFF. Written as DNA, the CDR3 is TGTGCCAGCAGCCGTACCGAGAGCTCCTACAATGAGCAGTTCTTC.

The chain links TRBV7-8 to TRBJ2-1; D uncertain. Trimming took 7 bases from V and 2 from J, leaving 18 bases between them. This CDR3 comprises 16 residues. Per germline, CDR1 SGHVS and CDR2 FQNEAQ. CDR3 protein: CASTTVSSSPYNEQFF. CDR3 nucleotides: TGTGCCAGCACCACCGTGAGTAGTAGTCCCTACAATGAGCAGTTCTTC.

CDR3 protein: CASSQTLTGGGETQYF. The CDR3 bases are TGTGCCAGCAGCCAAACACTTACAGGGGGAGGAGAGACCCAGTACTTC. J is TRBJ2-5 and V is TRBV7-9; 8 positions agree with TRBD1. J was trimmed by 4 bases and V by 5 bases; bases with no gene match: 12. The CDR3 is 16 residues long. The germline CDR1 and CDR2 sequences are SEHNR and FQNEAQ (reference sequence).

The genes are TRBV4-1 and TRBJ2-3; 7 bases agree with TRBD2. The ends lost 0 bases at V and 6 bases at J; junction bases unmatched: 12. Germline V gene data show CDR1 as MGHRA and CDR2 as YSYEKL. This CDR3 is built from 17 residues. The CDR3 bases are TGCGCCAGCAGCCAAGAGCCAGCGGGGATGGGCTGGGATACGCAGTATTTT. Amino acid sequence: CASSQEPAGMGWDTQYF.

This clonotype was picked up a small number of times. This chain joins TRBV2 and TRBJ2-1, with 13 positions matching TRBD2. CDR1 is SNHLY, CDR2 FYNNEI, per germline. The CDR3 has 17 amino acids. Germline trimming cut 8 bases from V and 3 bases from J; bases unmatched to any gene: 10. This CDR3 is CASVKGLAGEIYNEQFF. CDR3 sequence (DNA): TGTGCCAGCGTAAAAGGACTAGCGGGGGAGATCTACAATGAGCAGTTCTTC.

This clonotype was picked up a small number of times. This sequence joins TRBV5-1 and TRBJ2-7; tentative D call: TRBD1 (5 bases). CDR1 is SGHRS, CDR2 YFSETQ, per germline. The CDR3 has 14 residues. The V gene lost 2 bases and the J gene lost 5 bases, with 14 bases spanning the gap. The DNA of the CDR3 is TGCGCCAGCAGCTTCCGGCAGGGTGGGGACGAGCAGTACTTC. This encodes CASSFRQGGDEQYF.

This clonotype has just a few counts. CDR3 in amino acids: CASRQGDMGYTF. For the CDR3, the DNA is TGCGCCAGCCGGCAGGGGGATATGGGCTACACCTTC. The rearrangement links TRBV10-2 to TRBJ1-2, with 7 bases lining up with TRBD1. Germline assignment: CDR1 WSHSY and CDR2 SAAADI. Germline trimming cut 8 bases from V and 8 bases from J; bases unmatched to any gene: 8. The CDR3 sequence is 12 residues long.

The DNA for the CDR3 is TGTGCCAGCAGTTATGCGGTCGGCACCGGGGAGCTGTTTTTT. Protein: CASSYAVGTGELFF. The chain joins TRBV7-2 to TRBJ2-2; D is undetermined. This CDR3 is built from 14 residues. The V end lost 6 bases, the J end lost 4 bases, and 12 bases lay between the germline ends. CDR1 SGHTA and CDR2 FQGNSA come from the germline V gene.

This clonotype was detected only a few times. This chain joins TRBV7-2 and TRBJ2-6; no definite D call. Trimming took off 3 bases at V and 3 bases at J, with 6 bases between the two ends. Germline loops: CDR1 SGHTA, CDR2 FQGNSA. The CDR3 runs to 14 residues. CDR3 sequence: CASSLVGGANVLTF. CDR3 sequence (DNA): TGTGCCAGCAGCTTGGTTGGTGGGGCCAACGTCCTGACTTTC.